This is a list of T cell receptor beta chains from one sample in a study of blood T cell repertoires in COVID-19. Method: immunoSEQ multiplex PCR; TCRdb's copy keeps in-frame clones and lacks some. The sample lists approximately 250,000 clones, 84% occurring once. The sequenced sample was peripheral blood. These receptor sequences come from a man aged 45-60 years with acute or convalescent COVID-19. The CDR3 runs from the conserved cysteine through the conserved F or W. Each record gives: V gene, D gene, J gene, clone size, CDR3 protein, CDR3 DNA. D genes are given only for firm matches. The size of a clone is reported for some rows only, either as once, few or many, or as a class for expanded clones.

TRBV6-5,TRBD1,TRBJ1-5,NA,CASRTQTGGHQPQHF,TGTGCCAGCAGGACACAGACAGGGGGTCATCAGCCCCAGCATTTT
TRBV3-1/TRBV3-2,NA,TRBJ1-5,NA,CASSPHGGSNQPQHF,TGTGCCAGCAGCCCCCACGGGGGGTCCAATCAGCCCCAGCATTTT
TRBV6-4,NA,TRBJ1-2,NA,CASTSNPGSLWGYTF,TGTGCCAGCACCTCCAACCCGGGGAGTCTATGGGGCTACACCTTC
TRBV3-1/TRBV3-2,NA,TRBJ1-2,NA,CASSQEEGRGYTF,TGTGCCAGCAGCCAAGAGGAGGGGCGCGGCTACACCTTC
TRBV4-1,TRBD1,TRBJ1-5,once,CASSQTGQGDQPQHF,TGCGCCAGCAGCCAAACCGGACAGGGGGATCAGCCCCAGCATTTT
TRBV19,TRBD1,TRBJ2-5,few,CASRKQGASQETQYF,TGTGCCAGTAGAAAACAGGGGGCCTCGCAAGAGACCCAGTACTTC
TRBV4-1,NA,TRBJ2-5,NA,CASSQDPPGGSQETQYF,TGCGCCAGCAGCCAAGATCCCCCGGGGGGCAGCCAAGAGACCCAGTACTTC
TRBV4-2,TRBD1,TRBJ2-6,NA,CASSQGRTGGFGGANVLTF,TGTGCCAGCAGCCAAGGGCGGACAGGGGGCTTTGGTGGGGCCAACGTCCTGACTTTC
TRBV7-9,NA,TRBJ1-2,NA,CASSREGYGYTF,TGTGCCAGCAGCCGGGAAGGTTATGGCTACACCTTC
TRBV19,TRBD1,TRBJ1-1,once,CASIRDRGIMNTEAFF,TGTGCCAGTATAAGGGACAGGGGAATAATGAACACTGAAGCTTTCTTT
TRBV7-2,TRBD2,TRBJ2-5,NA,CASSILAGEGETQYF,TGTGCCAGCAGCATATTAGCGGGAGAGGGGGAGACCCAGTACTTC
TRBV11-1,TRBD1,TRBJ2-7,NA,CASSRRQGTYEQYF,TGTGCCAGCAGCCGGCGACAGGGAACATACGAGCAGTACTTC
TRBV27,NA,TRBJ1-2,few,CASGGVGVYGYTF,TGTGCCAGCGGGGGGGTGGGGGTTTATGGCTACACCTTC
TRBV25-1,TRBD2,TRBJ2-1,NA,CASRKTSGNEQFF,TGTGCCAGCAGGAAAACTAGCGGTAATGAGCAGTTCTTC
TRBV7-3,TRBD2,TRBJ2-2,NA,CASGPGGRELFF,TGTGCCAGCGGCCCGGGAGGGAGGGAGCTGTTTTTT
TRBV9,TRBD2,TRBJ2-5,NA,CASSAEGPLAGGQETQYF,TGTGCCAGCAGCGCCGAGGGGCCTCTAGCGGGGGGGCAAGAGACCCAGTACTTC
TRBV3-1/TRBV3-2,NA,TRBJ1-3,NA,CASSQGPRSGNTIYF,TGTGCCAGCAGCCAAGGCCCCAGATCTGGAAACACCATATATTTT
TRBV9,NA,TRBJ2-6,NA,CASRGTTRSSGANVLTF,TGTGCCAGCAGGGGGACAACGAGGAGCTCTGGGGCCAACGTCCTGACTTTC
TRBV11-2,TRBD1,TRBJ1-6,NA,CASSGRDRVDSPLHF,TGTGCCAGCAGCGGCCGGGACAGGGTTGATTCACCCCTCCACTTT
TRBV19,NA,TRBJ2-2,few,CASLKGAGELFF,TGTGCCAGTCTAAAAGGAGCCGGGGAGCTGTTTTTT
TRBV5-1,NA,TRBJ1-4,NA,CASVAQPEANEKLFF,TGCGCCAGCGTAGCCCAACCGGAGGCGAATGAAAAACTGTTTTTT
TRBV12-3/TRBV12-4,NA,TRBJ1-2,NA,CASARRGWRGYTF,TGTGCCAGCGCCCGCCGGGGATGGCGTGGCTACACCTTC
TRBV13,NA,TRBJ1-3,NA,CASSPPGNGNTIYF,TGTGCCAGCAGCCCCCCGGGGAACGGAAACACCATATATTTT
TRBV7-9,TRBD1,TRBJ1-3,NA,CASSSRTGGSGNTIYF,TGTGCCAGCAGCTCGCGAACAGGGGGCTCTGGAAACACCATATATTTT
TRBV7-3,TRBD1,TRBJ2-7,NA,CASSLMGQDLEQYF,TGTGCCAGCAGCTTAATGGGACAGGACCTGGAGCAGTACTTC
TRBV2,NA,TRBJ1-6,NA,CASSEALTRSYNSPLHF,TGTGCCAGCAGTGAAGCGCTAACTCGCTCCTATAATTCACCCCTCCACTTT
TRBV5-4,TRBD2,TRBJ2-1,few,CASSFGGLAHNEQFF,TGTGCCAGCAGCTTTGGAGGACTAGCCCACAATGAGCAGTTCTTC
TRBV19,NA,TRBJ2-7,once,CASSTLPGLVEQYF,TGTGCCAGTAGTACCCTCCCGGGACTCGTCGAGCAGTACTTC
TRBV9,TRBD2,TRBJ2-3,few,CASSVVASGGNTDTQYF,TGTGCCAGCAGCGTAGTCGCCAGCGGGGGAAACACAGATACGCAGTATTTT
TRBV19,NA,TRBJ2-7,once,CASSILDSPLYEQYF,TGTGCCAGTAGTATCCTCGACTCTCCCCTCTACGAGCAGTACTTC
TRBV4-2,NA,TRBJ2-7,NA,CASSQEWTISYEQYF,TGTGCCAGCAGCCAAGAGTGGACTATATCCTACGAGCAGTACTTC
TRBV29-1,NA,TRBJ1-1,NA,CSVSPYSPNTEAFF,TGCAGCGTTTCCCCTTATTCCCCGAACACTGAAGCTTTCTTT